This T cell receptor (beta chain) was sequenced for a study of shared clonotypes between healthy human individuals. In the case of this clone: Its cognate antigen is unknown. The junction does not match germline at one end; this may be a read error.

Assay: immunoSEQ multiplex PCR; the TCRdb copy retains only in-frame clones and omits some. Of over a million clones listed, 96% are singletons. Points from the study as a whole: Shared clonotypes: roughly 4.7% naive CD4, about 4% naive CD8, around 2.4% memory CD4, approximately 0.4% memory CD8. Non-shared clonotypes had lower generation probabilities than clonotypes shared by all four sorted-subset donors.

Per the germline V gene, CDR1 is MDHEN and CDR2 is SYDVKM. The CDR3 spans 9 residues. Sequencing was done on a sample of naive CD4+ T cells sorted from blood. Sample subset: CD45RA+ positively selected. J is TRBJ2-3 and V is TRBV28; D gene ambiguous. The sequence was collected from a man aged 25-40 years in good health. The CDR3 DNA follows: TGTGCCAGCAGTCCCCCCAATCATTTT. Its translation: CASSPPNHF.